A single sample gave rise to the 18 T cell receptor beta chains below, sequenced in a study of T cell responses to AZD1222 COVID-19 vaccine. The method was immunoSEQ multiplex PCR; TCRdb's version includes in-frame clones alone and lacks a portion of them. The sample holds hundreds of thousands of clones, about 92% seen once. The sequences come from peripheral blood, collected on day 0 of MenACWY control vaccination. Every receptor here comes from an adult in good health.

The V gene is TRBV4-1, the J gene TRBJ1-3; 9 nucleotides agree with TRBD1. Looked up from germline, CDR1 is MGHRA and CDR2 is YSYEKL. This CDR3 has 16 amino acids. The V segment lost 2 bases and the J segment 2 bases; nucleotides outside the gene matches: 4. For the CDR3, the DNA is TGCGCCAGCAGCCAATCCCGACAGGGGGCTGGAAACACCATATATTTT. Translated: CASSQSRQGAGNTIYF.

V usage is TRBV14 and J usage is TRBJ1-4; D unclear. The CDR3 covers 15 residues. Germline CDR1 and CDR2: SGHDN and FVKESK. The V end lost 3 bases, the J end lost 1 base, and 9 bases lay between the germline ends. The CDR3 sequence is CASSQIKGTNEKLFF. CDR3 nucleotides: TGTGCCAGCAGCCAGATTAAGGGAACTAATGAAAAACTGTTTTTT.

As for this clone: The same CDR3 also results from other DNA sequences found in this sample. The rearrangement joins TRBV19 to TRBJ1-1; no clear D. Germline V lookup: CDR1 LNHDA, CDR2 SQIVND (reference sequence). V was cut by 1 base and J by 0 bases, with 6 bases left in between. The CDR3 is made up of 14 amino acids. CDR3 DNA: TGTGCCAGTAGTATAGGTCAGGTGAACACTGAAGCTTTCTTT. This gives the protein CASSIGQVNTEAFF.

The V and J genes are TRBV13 and TRBJ1-4, with no clear D. The germline V and J ends were trimmed by 2 bases and 4 bases, with 5 bases remaining between them. Per the germline V gene, CDR1 is PRHDT and CDR2 is FYEKMQ (reference sequence). The CDR3 spans 13 residues. CDR3 DNA sequence: TGTGCCAGCAGCTTAAGGGTTAATGAAAAACTGTTTTTT. As protein: CASSLRVNEKLFF. The whole variable domain, remainder taken from reference TRBV13 and TRBJ1-4, is AAGVIQSPRHLIKEKRETATLKCYPIPRHDTVYWYQQGPGQDPQFLISFYEKMQSDKGSIPDRFSAQQFSDYHSELNMSSLELGDSALYFCASSLRVNEKLFFGSGTQLSVL.

The V and J genes are TRBV30 and TRBJ2-1, with a tentative D call TRBD2 (6 bases). CDR1 is GTSNPN and CDR2 is SVGIG in the germline V gene (reference sequence). The CDR3 loop spans 14 amino acids. V dropped 0 bases and J dropped 5 bases, with 11 bases sitting between them. CDR3 region: CAWSVGWRDNEQFF. CDR3 nucleotide sequence: TGTGCCTGGAGTGTAGGGTGGAGGGACAATGAGCAGTTCTTC.

This chain connects TRBV9 to TRBJ1-3; 7 bases line up with TRBD1. Germline V lookup: CDR1 SGDLS, CDR2 YYNGEE. The CDR3 runs to 15 residues. V lost 4 bases, J lost 1 base, and 5 bases stayed unmatched. In DNA, the CDR3 is TGTGCCAGCAGCCCACGGGACAGATCTGGAAACACCATATATTTT. Its protein is CASSPRDRSGNTIYF.

The rearrangement joins TRBV2 to TRBJ2-7; D perhaps matches TRBD2 (6 bases). V lost 10 bases and J lost 6, with 19 bases in between. The germline CDR1 and CDR2 sequences are SNHLY and FYNNEI. The CDR3 spans 13 residues. CDR3 bases: TGTGCCACTTCAACGGGAGCCGTACTCGAGCAGTACTTC. Its translation is CATSTGAVLEQYF.

The genes are TRBV5-1 and TRBJ2-5, with 13 positions matching TRBD2. Trimming removed 3 bases from V and 5 bases from J; junction bases left unmatched: 4. The CDR3 is 15 residues long. Germline assignment: CDR1 SGHRS and CDR2 YFSETQ. The CDR3: CASSWSTSGGETQYF. CDR3 bases: TGCGCCAGCAGCTGGTCGACTAGCGGGGGGGAGACCCAGTACTTC.

The V and J genes are TRBV2 and TRBJ1-2; a weak D match, TRBD1 (5 bases). Germline-derived CDR1 and CDR2 are SNHLY and FYNNEI. The CDR3 contains 12 residues. V lost 5 bases and J 6 bases, leaving 10 bases between the germline ends. CDR3 in DNA: TGTGCCAGCAGTCCGGGGACGGATGGCTACACCTTC. This encodes CASSPGTDGYTF.

The chain links TRBV6-5 to TRBJ1-5; D remains unclear. Trimming took 0 bases from V and 1 from J, leaving 7 bases between them. Germline V gene lookup returns CDR1 MNHEY and CDR2 SVGAGI. The CDR3 length is 15 residues. CDR3 nucleotides: TGTGCCAGCAGTTACTCGAGTAGAAGCAATCAGCCCCAGCATTTT. Amino acids: CASSYSSRSNQPQHF.

The rearrangement uses TRBV7-2 and TRBJ2-6, with D perhaps TRBD1 (5 bases). CDR3 length equals 15 residues. Trimming pared 4 bases from V and 12 bases from J, leaving 19 bases between. Germline loops: CDR1 SGHTA, CDR2 FQGNSA. The CDR3 coding sequence is TGTGCCAGCAGCTCTTCGGCCCGTCTCCAGGGCGTCCTGACTTTC. It codes for CASSSSARLQGVLTF.

This CDR3 reads CASSLGLAAQETQYF. Here the CDR3 DNA reads TGTGCCAGCAGCTTGGGGCTAGCGGCACAAGAGACCCAGTACTTC. The chain is built from TRBV7-9 and TRBJ2-5, with 7 nucleotides matching TRBD2. V lost 3 bases to trimming and J lost 2 bases; unmatched junction nucleotides: 6. This CDR3 has 15 residues. CDR1 is SEHNR, CDR2 FQNEAQ, per germline (reference sequence).

This chain uses TRBV3-1 (or the pseudogene TRBV3-2) with TRBJ1-1, with a possible D match to TRBD1 (5 bases). Per the germline V gene, CDR1 is LGHDT and CDR2 is YNNKEL (reference sequence). V was trimmed by 2 bases and J by 2 bases, leaving 9 bases between them. The CDR3 spans 14 residues. CDR3 residues: CASSQMQGNTEAFF. The CDR3 DNA is TGTGCCAGCAGCCAAATGCAGGGAAACACTGAAGCTTTCTTT.

The J gene is TRBJ2-1, the V gene TRBV4-2; 10 bases are a match to TRBD2. The CDR3 contains 15 residues. Germline CDR1 is LGHNA and CDR2 is YNFKEQ. J gave up 8 bases and V 1 base, and 5 bases lay outside the gene matches. The CDR3 nucleotides are TGTGCCAGCAGCCAAGGTACAGCGGGAGGGGATGAGCAGTTCTTC. This encodes CASSQGTAGGDEQFF.

V is TRBV24-1 and J is TRBJ1-2; TRBD1 matches 9 bases. Germline V gene data show CDR1 as KGHDR and CDR2 as SFDVKD. The CDR3 spans 13 residues. V lost 6 bases and J lost 5; bases outside the gene matches: 3. CDR3 sequence (DNA): TGTGCCACCAGTAGGGGGACAGGGTATGGCTACACCTTC. This sequence encodes CATSRGTGYGYTF.

J is TRBJ1-2 and V is TRBV6-5; D not certain. The CDR3 extends over 14 amino acids. CDR1 is MNHEY and CDR2 is SVGAGI in the germline V gene. V was trimmed by 7 bases and J by 0 bases, leaving 12 bases between them. The CDR3 DNA follows: TGTGCCAGCAACCGATTGATGACTAACTATGGCTACACCTTC. Amino acid sequence: CASNRLMTNYGYTF.

In DNA, the CDR3 is TGTGCCAGCAGCTTAGGCAGGATGGAGACCCAGTACTTC. This gives the protein CASSLGRMETQYF. The chain carries TRBV7-2 and TRBJ2-5; no clear D gene. V was pared by 1 base and J by 5 bases, with 8 bases between. The CDR3 has 13 amino acids. The germline CDR1 and CDR2 sequences are SGHTA and FQGNSA. Filled out from reference TRBV7-2 and TRBJ2-5, the complete variable domain reads GAGVSQSPSNKVTEKGKDVELRCDPISGHTALYWYRQSLGQGLEFLIYFQGNSAPDKSGLPSDRFSAERTGGSVSTLTIQRTQQEDSAVYLCASSLGRMETQYFGPGTRLLVL.

The count of this clone is one. The chain couples TRBV7-2 to TRBJ1-5; D is uncertain. CDR3 size: 13 residues. V shed 3 bases and J shed 4 bases, with 7 bases lying between them. CDR1 SGHTA and CDR2 FQGNSA come from the germline V gene. The CDR3 sequence is CASSFSPNQPQHF. As DNA, the CDR3 is TGTGCCAGCAGCTTCTCACCAAATCAGCCCCAGCATTTT.